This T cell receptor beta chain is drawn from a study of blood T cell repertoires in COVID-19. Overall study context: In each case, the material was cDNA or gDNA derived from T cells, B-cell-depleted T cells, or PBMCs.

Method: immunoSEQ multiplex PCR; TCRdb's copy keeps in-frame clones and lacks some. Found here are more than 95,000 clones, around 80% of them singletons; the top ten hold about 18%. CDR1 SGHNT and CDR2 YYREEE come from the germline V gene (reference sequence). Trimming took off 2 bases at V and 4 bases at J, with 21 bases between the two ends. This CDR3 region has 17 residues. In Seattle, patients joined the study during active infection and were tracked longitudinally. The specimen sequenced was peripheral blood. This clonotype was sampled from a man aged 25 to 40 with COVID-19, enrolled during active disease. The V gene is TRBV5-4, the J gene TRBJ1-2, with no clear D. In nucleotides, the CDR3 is TGTGCCAGCAGCTTTGGTTTCGGGAAAGGATTCCTCTATGGCTACACCTTC. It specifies CASSFGFGKGFLYGYTF. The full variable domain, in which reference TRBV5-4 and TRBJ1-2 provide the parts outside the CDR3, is ETGVTQSPTHLIKTRGQQVTLRCSSQSGHNTVSWYQQALGQGPQFIFQYYREEENGRGNFPPRFSGLQFPNYSSELNVNALELDDSALYLCASSFGFGKGFLYGYTFGSGTRLTVV.